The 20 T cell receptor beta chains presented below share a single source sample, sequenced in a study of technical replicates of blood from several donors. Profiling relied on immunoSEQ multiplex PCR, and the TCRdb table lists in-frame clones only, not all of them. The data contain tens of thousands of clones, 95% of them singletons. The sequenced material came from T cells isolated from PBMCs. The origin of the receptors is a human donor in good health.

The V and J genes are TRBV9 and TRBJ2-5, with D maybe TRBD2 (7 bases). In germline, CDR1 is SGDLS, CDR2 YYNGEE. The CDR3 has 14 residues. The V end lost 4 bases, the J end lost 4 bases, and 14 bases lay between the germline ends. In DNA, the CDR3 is TGTGCCAGCAGCCCATCTGGGGGGGCAGAGACCCAGTACTTC. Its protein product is CASSPSGGAETQYF.

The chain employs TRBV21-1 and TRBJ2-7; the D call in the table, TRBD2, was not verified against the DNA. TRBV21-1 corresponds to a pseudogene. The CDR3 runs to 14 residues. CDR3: CASSKGGGKNEQYF. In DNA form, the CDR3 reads TGTGCCAGCAGCAAGGGCGGAGGGAAAAACGAGCAGTACTTC.

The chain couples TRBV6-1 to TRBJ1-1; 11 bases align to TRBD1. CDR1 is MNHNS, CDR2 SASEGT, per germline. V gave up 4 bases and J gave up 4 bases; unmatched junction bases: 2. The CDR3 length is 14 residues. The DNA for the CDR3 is TGTGCCAGCAGTGCCGGGACAGGGGGCACTGAAGCTTTCTTT. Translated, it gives CASSAGTGGTEAFF.

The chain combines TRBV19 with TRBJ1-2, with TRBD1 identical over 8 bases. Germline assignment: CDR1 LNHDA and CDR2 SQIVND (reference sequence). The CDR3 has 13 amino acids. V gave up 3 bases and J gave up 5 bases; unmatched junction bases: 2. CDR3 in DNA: TGTGCCAGTAGTATCGGACAGGGTTATGGCTACACCTTC. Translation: CASSIGQGYGYTF. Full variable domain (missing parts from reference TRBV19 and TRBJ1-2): DGGITQSPKYLFRKEGQNVTLSCEQNLNHDAMYWYRQDPGQGLRLIYYSQIVNDFQKGDIAEGYSVSREKKESFPLTVTSAQKNPTAFYLCASSIGQGYGYTFGSGTRLTVV.

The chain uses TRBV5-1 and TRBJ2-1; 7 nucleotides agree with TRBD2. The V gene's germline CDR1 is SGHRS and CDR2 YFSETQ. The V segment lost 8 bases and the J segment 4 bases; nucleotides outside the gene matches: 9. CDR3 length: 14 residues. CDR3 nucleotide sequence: TGCGCCAGTTGCGTGCAGGGACTATACAATGAGCAGTTCTTC. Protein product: CASCVQGLYNEQFF.

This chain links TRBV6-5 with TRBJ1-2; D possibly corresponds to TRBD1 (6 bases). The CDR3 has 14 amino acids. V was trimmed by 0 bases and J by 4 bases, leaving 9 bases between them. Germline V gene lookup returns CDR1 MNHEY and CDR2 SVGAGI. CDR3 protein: CASSYSGQLYGYTF. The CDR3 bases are TGTGCCAGCAGTTACTCCGGACAGCTCTATGGCTACACCTTC.

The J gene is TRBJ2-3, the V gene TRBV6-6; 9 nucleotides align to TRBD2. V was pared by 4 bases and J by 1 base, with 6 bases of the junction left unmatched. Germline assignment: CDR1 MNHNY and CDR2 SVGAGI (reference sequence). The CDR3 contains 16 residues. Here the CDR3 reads CASSFFSGGRTDTQYF. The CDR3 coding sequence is TGTGCCAGCAGTTTTTTTAGCGGGGGCCGCACAGATACGCAGTATTTT.

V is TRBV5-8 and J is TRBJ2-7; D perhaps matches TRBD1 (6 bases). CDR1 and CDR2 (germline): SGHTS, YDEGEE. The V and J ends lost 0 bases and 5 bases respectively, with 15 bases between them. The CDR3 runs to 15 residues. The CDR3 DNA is TGTGCCAGCAGCTTGGGATTTCAGGGGAGAAACGAGCAGTACTTC. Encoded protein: CASSLGFQGRNEQYF.

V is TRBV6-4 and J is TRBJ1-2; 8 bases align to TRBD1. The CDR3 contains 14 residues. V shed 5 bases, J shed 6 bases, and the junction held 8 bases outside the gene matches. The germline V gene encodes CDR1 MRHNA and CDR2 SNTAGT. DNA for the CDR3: TGTGCCAGCAGTTCTTGGACAGGGAGCCATGGCTACACCTTC. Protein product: CASSSWTGSHGYTF.

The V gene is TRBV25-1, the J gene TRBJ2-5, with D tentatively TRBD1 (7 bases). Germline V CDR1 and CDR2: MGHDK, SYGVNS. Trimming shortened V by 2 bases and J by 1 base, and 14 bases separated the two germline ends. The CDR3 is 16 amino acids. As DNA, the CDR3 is TGTGCCAGCAGTGAAGGCGGGACAGATATCCAAGAGACCCAGTACTTC. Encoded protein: CASSEGGTDIQETQYF.

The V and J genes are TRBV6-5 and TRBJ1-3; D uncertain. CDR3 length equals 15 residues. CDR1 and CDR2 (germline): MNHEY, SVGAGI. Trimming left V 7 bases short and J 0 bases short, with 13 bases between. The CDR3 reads CASKEHSGSGNTIYF. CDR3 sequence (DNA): TGTGCCAGCAAGGAGCATTCTGGCTCTGGAAACACCATATATTTT.

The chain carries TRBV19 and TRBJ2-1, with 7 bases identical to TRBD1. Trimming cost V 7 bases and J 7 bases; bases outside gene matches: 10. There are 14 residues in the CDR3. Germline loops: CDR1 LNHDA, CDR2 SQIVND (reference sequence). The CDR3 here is CASKGALSPNEQFF. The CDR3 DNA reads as TGTGCCAGTAAGGGGGCGCTATCCCCAAATGAGCAGTTCTTC.

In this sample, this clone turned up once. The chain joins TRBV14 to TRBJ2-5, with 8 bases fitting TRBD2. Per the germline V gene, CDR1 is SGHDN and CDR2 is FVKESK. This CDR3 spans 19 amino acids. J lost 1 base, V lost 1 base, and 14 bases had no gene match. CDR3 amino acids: CASSQGRLAGGRPQETQYF. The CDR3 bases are TGTGCCAGCAGCCAAGGGCGACTTGCGGGGGGTCGGCCCCAAGAGACCCAGTACTTC.

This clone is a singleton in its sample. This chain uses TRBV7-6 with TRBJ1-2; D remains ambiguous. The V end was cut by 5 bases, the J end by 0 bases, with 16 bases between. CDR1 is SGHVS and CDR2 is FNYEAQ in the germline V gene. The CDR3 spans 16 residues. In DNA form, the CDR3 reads TGTGCCAGCAGCCCCGAGGGAGAGAACCCTAACTATGGCTACACCTTC. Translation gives CASSPEGENPNYGYTF.

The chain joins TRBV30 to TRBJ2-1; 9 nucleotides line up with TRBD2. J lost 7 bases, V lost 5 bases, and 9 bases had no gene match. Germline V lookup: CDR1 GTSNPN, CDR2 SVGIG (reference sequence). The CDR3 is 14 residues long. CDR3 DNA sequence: TGTGCCTGGCGGGCGGGGGGGATCAGTAATGAGCAGTTCTTC. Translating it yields CAWRAGGISNEQFF.

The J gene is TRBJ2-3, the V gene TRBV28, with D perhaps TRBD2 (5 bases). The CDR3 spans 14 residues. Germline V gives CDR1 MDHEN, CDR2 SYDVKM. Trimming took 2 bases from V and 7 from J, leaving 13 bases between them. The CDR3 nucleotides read TGTGCCAGCAGTTTAGCTACGGGAAAATATACGCAGTATTTT. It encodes CASSLATGKYTQYF.

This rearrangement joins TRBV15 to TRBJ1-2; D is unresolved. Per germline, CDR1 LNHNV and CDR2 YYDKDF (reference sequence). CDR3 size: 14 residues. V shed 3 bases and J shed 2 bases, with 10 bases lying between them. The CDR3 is CATSRSGSNYGYTF. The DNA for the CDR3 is TGTGCCACCAGCAGGTCGGGAAGCAACTATGGCTACACCTTC.

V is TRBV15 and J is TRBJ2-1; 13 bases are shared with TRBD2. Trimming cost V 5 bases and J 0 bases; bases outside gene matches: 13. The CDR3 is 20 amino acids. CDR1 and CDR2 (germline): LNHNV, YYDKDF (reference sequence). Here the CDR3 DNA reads TGTGCCACCAGCGGTCCGACTAGCGGGGGGCCCCTCAGCTCCTACAATGAGCAGTTCTTC. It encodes CATSGPTSGGPLSSYNEQFF.

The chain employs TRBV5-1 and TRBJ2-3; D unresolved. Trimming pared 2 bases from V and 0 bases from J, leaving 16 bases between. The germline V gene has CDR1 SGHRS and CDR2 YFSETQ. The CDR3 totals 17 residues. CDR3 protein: CASSFRLGLSSTDTQYF. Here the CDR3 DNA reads TGCGCCAGCAGCTTCCGGCTTGGGCTTTCTAGCACAGATACGCAGTATTTT. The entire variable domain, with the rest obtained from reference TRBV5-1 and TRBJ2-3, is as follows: KAGVTQTPRYLIKTRGQQVTLSCSPISGHRSVSWYQQTPGQGLQFLFEYFSETQRNKGNFPGRFSGRQFSNSRSEMNVSTLELGDSALYLCASSFRLGLSSTDTQYFGPGTRLTVL.

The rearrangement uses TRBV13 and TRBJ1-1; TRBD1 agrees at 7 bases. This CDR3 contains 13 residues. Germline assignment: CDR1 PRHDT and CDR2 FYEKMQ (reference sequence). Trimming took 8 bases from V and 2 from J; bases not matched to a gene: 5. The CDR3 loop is CASLNRGNTEAFF. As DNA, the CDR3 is TGTGCCAGCCTAAACAGGGGAAACACTGAAGCTTTCTTT. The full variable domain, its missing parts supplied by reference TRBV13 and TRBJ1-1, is AAGVIQSPRHLIKEKRETATLKCYPIPRHDTVYWYQQGPGQDPQFLISFYEKMQSDKGSIPDRFSAQQFSDYHSELNMSSLELGDSALYFCASLNRGNTEAFFGQGTRLTVV.